Included here is one TCR beta chain sequence, with context. This entry comes from a study of control samples from healthy donors and cancer patients. The CDR3 length is 16 residues. Germline V gene lookup returns CDR1 SGHNT and CDR2 YYREEE (reference sequence). The ends were cut back, 2 bases at V and 0 bases at J, with 12 bases in the middle. TCRdb keeps only in-frame clones here, not all; method: immunoSEQ multiplex PCR. Among 100,000 to 150,000 clones, 92% were seen once, and the ten largest hold approximately 2.2%. Sequenced sample: blood. V usage is TRBV5-4 and J usage is TRBJ2-1; D is ambiguous. This TCR derives from a woman aged 45-59 years in good health. CDR3 region: CASSFLVVTSYNEQFF. CDR3 DNA: TGTGCCAGCAGCTTTTTGGTCGTCACCTCCTACAATGAGCAGTTCTTC.